The rows below give T cell receptor beta chains drawn from one sample of a study of CD8+CD57+ T cells in acquired aplastic anemia. TCRdb ran MiXCR on the reads and lists one entry per CDR3 protein. This table has about 170,000 distinct CDR3 sequences, about 48% appearing once. Sequenced: sorted CD4+, CD8+, or CD8+CD57+ T cells (not recorded which) from PBMCs. The receptors stem from a human donor in good health. The CDR3 runs from the conserved cysteine through the conserved F or W. The D gene is left open where the match is weak. Clone size appears in some rows only: once, few, many, or a class for an expanded clone.

clone_size d_call j_call v_call cdr3_nt cdr3_aa
- - TRBJ1-1 TRBV6-1 TGTGCCAGCAGTGAAATCGCGGCAGGGCGAGCTTTCTTT CASSEIAAGRAFF
- - TRBJ1-3 TRBV10-3 TGTGCCATCAGTGCTGGGGCTGGAAACACCATATATTTT CAISAGAGNTIYF
many - TRBJ2-5 TRBV5-4 TGTGCCAGCAGCTTGGGCCTCAACCAAGAGACCCAGTACTTC CASSLGLNQETQYF
- - TRBJ2-4 TRBV9 TGTGCCAGCAGCGCCCACGTGGAGGCCAAAAACATTCAGTACTTC CASSAHVEAKNIQYF
many - TRBJ1-1 TRBV7-3 TGTGCCAGCAGCCCCGACCCAGGCTACACTGAAGCTTTCTTT CASSPDPGYTEAFF
- - TRBJ2-1 TRBV10-3 TGTGCCTATCCGGGACGCTTGTACAATGAGCAGTTCTTC CAYPGRLYNEQFF
- - TRBJ1-2 TRBV5-4 TGTGCCAGCAGCGGCCCGGTGGCTGGCTATGGCTACACCTTC CASSGPVAGYGYTF
- TRBD1 TRBJ1-6 TRBV7-2 TGTGCCAGCACCCAAAGCAGGGGGCTGTCACCCCTCCACTTT CASTQSRGLSPLHF
many TRBD1 TRBJ1-3 TRBV15 TGTGCCACCAGCAGTGTACCGGGACAGGGTTATCACTCTGGAAACACCATATATTTT CATSSVPGQGYHSGNTIYF
many TRBD1 TRBJ2-7 TRBV20-1 TGCAGTGCTAGTGCATCCGGGACAGGGAGCGACGAGCAGTACTTC CSASASGTGSDEQYF
- - TRBJ2-5 TRBV19 TGTGCCAGTAGTGAAGTGGGAGAGACCCAGTACTTC CASSEVGETQYF
- - TRBJ2-7 TRBV7-3 TGTGCCAGCGGCCGGGACGGGTACGAGCAGTACTTC CASGRDGYEQYF
- TRBD1 TRBJ1-2 TRBV12-5 TGTGCTAGTGGTAACGACCGGGACAGTTTCGTTGCTAACTATGGCTACACCTTC CASGNDRDSFVANYGYTF
many - TRBJ2-1 TRBV6-4 TGTGCCAGCAGTGACTCGACGGGGGCTATCGATGAGCAGTTCTTC CASSDSTGAIDEQFF
- TRBD2 TRBJ2-7 TRBV9 TGTGCCAGCAGCGCGACTAGCGGGAGTAATGAGCAGTACTTC CASSATSGSNEQYF
- TRBD1 TRBJ2-1 TRBV2 TGTGCCAGCGGCGGACAGGGGGGTAATGAGCAGTTCTTC CASGGQGGNEQFF
- - TRBJ1-1 TRBV10-3 TGTGCCATCTGGGGGGGGACATCGAACACTGAAGCTTTCTTT CAIWGGTSNTEAFF
- - TRBJ2-6 TRBV6-1 TGTGCCAGCAGTGGCGGTGGGGCCAACGTCCTGACTTTC CASSGGGANVLTF
many - TRBJ1-5 TRBV12-3/TRBV12-4 TGTGCCAGCAGTTTTGGGTACCCTAATCAGCCCCAGCATTTT CASSFGYPNQPQHF
- - TRBJ1-4 TRBV7-2 TGTGCCAGCAGCTTAGCAGGCTTTGAAAAACTGTTTTTT CASSLAGFEKLFF
few - TRBJ1-2 TRBV6-5 TGTGCCAGCAGTTACTTACAGGGCTATGGCTACACCTTC CASSYLQGYGYTF
once TRBD1 TRBJ2-1 TRBV24-1 TGTGCCACCAGGGAGGACAGGAGTGAGCAGTTCTTC CATREDRSEQFF
few - TRBJ2-7 TRBV7-6 TGTGCCAGCAGTGTTAGTATGGGCTACGAGCAGTACTTC CASSVSMGYEQYF
- - TRBJ2-3 TRBV29-1 TGCAGCGTTGAAGACTTGGGAAGCACAGATACGCAGTATTTT CSVEDLGSTDTQYF
few - TRBJ2-7 TRBV7-8 TGTGCCAGCAGCCACGGGACGGATGAGCAGTACTTC CASSHGTDEQYF
once TRBD2 TRBJ2-7 TRBV25-1 TGTGCCAGCTCCCCCCTAGCGGCTCAATACGAGCAGTACTTC CASSPLAAQYEQYF
many TRBD1 TRBJ1-1 TRBV10-3 TGTGCCATCAGTGGGGGACAGCGGGAAGCTTTCTTT CAISGGQREAFF
many TRBD2 TRBJ2-2 TRBV10-1 TGCGCCAGCAGTGAAACGGGGGGGCACACCGGGGAGCTGTTTTTT CASSETGGHTGELFF
many TRBD2 TRBJ2-1 TRBV11-2 TGTGCCAGCAGCTCGGGACTAGCGGACAACAATGAGCAGTTCTTC CASSSGLADNNEQFF
- TRBD1 TRBJ2-4 TRBV19 TGTGCCAGTAGTTCCCGGACAGGGGAAAACATTCAGTACTTC CASSSRTGENIQYF
- - TRBJ1-2 TRBV24-1 TGTGCCACCAGTGATCGGACAGCGGCCTATGGCTACACCTTC CATSDRTAAYGYTF
many TRBD1 TRBJ2-7 TRBV12-3/TRBV12-4 TGTGCCAGCTTCACTCGACAGGGGGGGGTCTACGAGCAGTACTTC CASFTRQGGVYEQYF
few - TRBJ1-1 TRBV11-3 TGTGCCAGCAGCTTAGATCAGACTGACACTGAAGCTTTCTTT CASSLDQTDTEAFF
- - TRBJ1-1 TRBV10-3 TGTGCCATCAGTGAGTCAGGGGGCACTGAAGCTTTCTTT CAISESGGTEAFF
- TRBD2 TRBJ2-3 TRBV15 TGTGCCACCAGCAGAGGTACTAGCGGGGAGGGACGAGATACGCAGTATTTT CATSRGTSGEGRDTQYF
many - TRBJ2-1 TRBV7-2 TGTGCCAGCACCCCGAGCTCCTACAATGAGCAGTTCTTC CASTPSSYNEQFF
- TRBD1 TRBJ1-5 TRBV2 TGTGCCAGCAGTGAGAGGACAGGGTGGAATCAGCCCCAGCATTTT CASSERTGWNQPQHF
- - TRBJ2-7 TRBV20-1 TGCAGTGCTGGGGGCGGTTCTGCCTACGAGCAGTACTTC CSAGGGSAYEQYF
- - TRBJ1-4 TRBV7-8 TGTGCCAGCAGCTTATCCTATGAGAAACTGTTTTTT CASSLSYEKLFF
- TRBD1 TRBJ1-2 TRBV20-1 TGCAGTGGACATGGACAGGGAGGGAACTATGGCTACACCTTC CSGHGQGGNYGYTF
few - TRBJ2-5 TRBV5-1 TGCGCCAGCAGCTCCCGCGAGGGGGGGAGGGACCAAGAGACCCAGTACTTC CASSSREGGRDQETQYF
- - TRBJ2-7 TRBV5-6 TGTGCCAGTTCCCCCGGGAGTAGGTACGAGCAGTACTTC CASSPGSRYEQYF
- TRBD2 TRBJ2-1 TRBV10-3 TGTGCCAACTCAGGGGATAGCGGGAGTTCCTACAATGAGCAGTTCTTC CANSGDSGSSYNEQFF
- - TRBJ1-2 TRBV12-3/TRBV12-4 TGTGCCAGCACCTCGATTGACAGCGACTATGGCTACACCTTC CASTSIDSDYGYTF
- - TRBJ1-5 TRBV19 TGTGCCAGTAGTATTCCCGGTCCCGAGGGCAATCAGCCCCAGCATTTT CASSIPGPEGNQPQHF
few - TRBJ1-5 TRBV10-3 TGTGCCATCAGTGAGGGACAGAATCAGCCCCAGCATTTT CAISEGQNQPQHF
- TRBD2 TRBJ2-7 TRBV20-1 TGCAGTGCTGGAGATAGCGGGAGTCAGTTCTACGAGCAGTACTTC CSAGDSGSQFYEQYF
- - TRBJ2-2 TRBV29-1 TGCAGCGTGGCGGCGGGACTCAACACCGGGGAGCTGTTTTTT CSVAAGLNTGELFF
many TRBD2 TRBJ2-7 TRBV7-9 TGTGCCAGCAGACCCCCTAGGACTAGCGGACCCGGGGAGCAGTACTTC CASRPPRTSGPGEQYF
- TRBD2 TRBJ2-3 TRBV7-8 TGTGCCAGCAGGTGGAGACTAGCGGGACGGTTAGATACGCAGTATTTT CASRWRLAGRLDTQYF
- - TRBJ2-7 TRBV7-3 TGTGCCAGCAGTGCGTCCCCTCTTATAGACTACGAGCAGTACTTC CASSASPLIDYEQYF
many - TRBJ2-5 TRBV11-3 TGTGCCAGCAGCTTAGCCGAAGAAGAGACCCAGTACTTC CASSLAEEETQYF
many TRBD2 TRBJ2-7 TRBV5-1 TGCGCCAGCAGCTTGTTCCTAGCGGGCTACGAGCAGTACTTC CASSLFLAGYEQYF
many - TRBJ2-7 TRBV12-3/TRBV12-4 TGTGCCAGCAGACCCCGGGACTTCTTCGGGCACGAGCAGTACTTC CASRPRDFFGHEQYF
- TRBD1 TRBJ1-2 TRBV20-1 TGCAGTGCTACGGGACAGCGTTATGGCTACACCTTC CSATGQRYGYTF
- - TRBJ2-5 TRBV10-3 TGTGCCATCAGTGAGTCGGGAGGGGGTGACGAGACCCAGTACTTC CAISESGGGDETQYF
- - TRBJ1-2 TRBV10-2 TGCGCCAGCAGGCCAACGTTGTCCGGGAACTATGGCTACACCTTC CASRPTLSGNYGYTF
- - TRBJ1-5 TRBV7-9 TGTGCCAGCAGCTTAGGCGAAGGCAATCAGCCCCAGCATTTT CASSLGEGNQPQHF
- - TRBJ2-3 TRBV9 TGTGCCAGCAGCGCTTACAGGGAGGCAGATACGCAGTATTTT CASSAYREADTQYF